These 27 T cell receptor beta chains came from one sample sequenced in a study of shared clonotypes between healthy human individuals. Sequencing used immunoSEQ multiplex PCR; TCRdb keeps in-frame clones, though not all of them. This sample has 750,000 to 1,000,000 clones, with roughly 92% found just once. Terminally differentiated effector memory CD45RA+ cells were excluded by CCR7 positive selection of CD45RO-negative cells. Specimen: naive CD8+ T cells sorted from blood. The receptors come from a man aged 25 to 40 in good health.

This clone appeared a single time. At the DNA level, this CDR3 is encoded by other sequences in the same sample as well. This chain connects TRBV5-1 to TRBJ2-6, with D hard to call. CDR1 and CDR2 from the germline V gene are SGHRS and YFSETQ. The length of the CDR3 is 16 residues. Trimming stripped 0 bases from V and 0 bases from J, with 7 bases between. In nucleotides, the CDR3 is TGCGCCAGCAGCTTGGCCTTAGGCTCTGGGGCCAACGTCCTGACTTTC. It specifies CASSLALGSGANVLTF.

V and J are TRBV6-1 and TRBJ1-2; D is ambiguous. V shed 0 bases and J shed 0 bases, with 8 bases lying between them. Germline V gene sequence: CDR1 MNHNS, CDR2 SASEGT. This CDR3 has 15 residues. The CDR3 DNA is TGTGCCAGCAGTGAAGCCCCGGGTGCTAACTATGGCTACACCTTC. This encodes CASSEAPGANYGYTF.

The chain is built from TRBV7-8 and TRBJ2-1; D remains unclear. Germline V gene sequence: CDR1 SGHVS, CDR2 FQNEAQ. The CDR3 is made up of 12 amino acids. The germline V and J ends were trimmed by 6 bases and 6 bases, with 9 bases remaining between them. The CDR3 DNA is TGTGCCAGCAGACCTCTAGGCAATGAGCAGTTCTTC. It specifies CASRPLGNEQFF.

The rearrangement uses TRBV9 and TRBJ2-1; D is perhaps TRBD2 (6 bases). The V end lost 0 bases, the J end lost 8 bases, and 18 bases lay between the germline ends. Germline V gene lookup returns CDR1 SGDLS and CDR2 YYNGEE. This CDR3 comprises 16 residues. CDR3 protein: CASSVAWETRSYEQFF. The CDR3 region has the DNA TGTGCCAGCAGCGTAGCTTGGGAGACTAGATCCTATGAGCAGTTCTTC.

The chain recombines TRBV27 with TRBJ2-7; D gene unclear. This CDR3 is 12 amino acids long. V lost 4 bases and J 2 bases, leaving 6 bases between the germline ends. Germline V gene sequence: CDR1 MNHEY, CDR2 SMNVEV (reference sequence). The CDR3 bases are TGTGCCAGCAGTTCCAGGACCTACGAGCAGTACTTC. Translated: CASSSRTYEQYF.

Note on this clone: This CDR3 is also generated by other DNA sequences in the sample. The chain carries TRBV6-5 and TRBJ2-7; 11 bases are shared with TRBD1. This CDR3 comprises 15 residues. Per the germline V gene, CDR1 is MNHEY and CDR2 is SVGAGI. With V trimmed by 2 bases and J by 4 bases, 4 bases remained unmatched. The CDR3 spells CASSYGTGGGYEQYF. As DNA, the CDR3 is TGTGCCAGCAGTTACGGGACAGGGGGTGGTTACGAGCAGTACTTC.

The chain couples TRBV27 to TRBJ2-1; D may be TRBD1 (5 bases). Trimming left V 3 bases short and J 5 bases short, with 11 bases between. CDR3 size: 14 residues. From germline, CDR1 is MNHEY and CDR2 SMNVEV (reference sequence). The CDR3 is CASSFWQGNNEQFF. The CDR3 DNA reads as TGTGCCAGCAGTTTTTGGCAGGGCAACAATGAGCAGTTCTTC.

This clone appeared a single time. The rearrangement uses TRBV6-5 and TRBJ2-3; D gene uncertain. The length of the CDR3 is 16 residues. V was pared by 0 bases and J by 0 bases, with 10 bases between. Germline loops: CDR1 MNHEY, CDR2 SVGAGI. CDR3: CASSYSAGASTDTQYF. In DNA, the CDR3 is TGTGCCAGCAGTTACTCGGCCGGCGCTAGCACAGATACGCAGTATTTT.

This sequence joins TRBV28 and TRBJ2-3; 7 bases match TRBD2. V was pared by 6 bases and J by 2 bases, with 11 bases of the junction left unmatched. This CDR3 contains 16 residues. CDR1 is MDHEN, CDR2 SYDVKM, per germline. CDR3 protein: CASRVNLAENTDTQYF. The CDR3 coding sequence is TGTGCCAGCAGGGTCAACCTAGCGGAGAACACAGATACGCAGTATTTT.

In DNA, the CDR3 is TGCGCCAGCAGCTTGACACTAGCGGGATCTAGCACAGATACGCAGTATTTT. This translates into CASSLTLAGSSTDTQYF. V usage is TRBV5-1 and J usage is TRBJ2-3; TRBD2 agrees at 10 bases. J gave up 0 bases and V 1 base, and 5 bases lay outside the gene matches. The CDR3 runs 17 residues. Germline V CDR1 and CDR2: SGHRS, YFSETQ.

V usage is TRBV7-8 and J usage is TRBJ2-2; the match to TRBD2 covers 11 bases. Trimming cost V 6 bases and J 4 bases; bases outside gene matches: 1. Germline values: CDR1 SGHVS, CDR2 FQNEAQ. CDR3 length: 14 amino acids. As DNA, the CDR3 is TGTGCCAGCAGAGGACTAGCGGGCACCGGGGAGCTGTTTTTT. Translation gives CASRGLAGTGELFF.

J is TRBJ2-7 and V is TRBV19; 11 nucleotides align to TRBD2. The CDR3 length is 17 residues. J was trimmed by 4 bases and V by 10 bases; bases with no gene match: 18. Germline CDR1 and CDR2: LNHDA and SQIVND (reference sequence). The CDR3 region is CANRGVRLAGGMYEQYF. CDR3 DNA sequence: TGTGCCAACCGGGGAGTTAGGCTAGCGGGAGGTATGTACGAGCAGTACTTC.

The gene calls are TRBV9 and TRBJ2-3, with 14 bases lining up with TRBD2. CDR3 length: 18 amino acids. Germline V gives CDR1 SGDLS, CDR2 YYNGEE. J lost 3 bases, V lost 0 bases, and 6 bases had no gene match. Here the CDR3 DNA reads TGTGCCAGCAGCGTAGCTCCGACTAGCGGGAGGGAGACAGATACGCAGTATTTT. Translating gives CASSVAPTSGRETDTQYF.

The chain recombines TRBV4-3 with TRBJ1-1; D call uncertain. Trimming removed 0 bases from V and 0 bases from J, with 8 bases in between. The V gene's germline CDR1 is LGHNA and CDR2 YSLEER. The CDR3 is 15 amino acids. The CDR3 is CASSQELGMNTEAFF. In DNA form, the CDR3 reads TGCGCCAGCAGCCAAGAACTAGGTATGAACACTGAAGCTTTCTTT.

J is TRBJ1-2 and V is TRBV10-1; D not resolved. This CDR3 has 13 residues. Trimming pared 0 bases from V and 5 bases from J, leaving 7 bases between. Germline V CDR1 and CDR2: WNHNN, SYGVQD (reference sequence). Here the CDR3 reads CASSESAAYGYTF. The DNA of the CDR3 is TGCGCCAGCAGTGAGTCGGCGGCTTATGGCTACACCTTC.

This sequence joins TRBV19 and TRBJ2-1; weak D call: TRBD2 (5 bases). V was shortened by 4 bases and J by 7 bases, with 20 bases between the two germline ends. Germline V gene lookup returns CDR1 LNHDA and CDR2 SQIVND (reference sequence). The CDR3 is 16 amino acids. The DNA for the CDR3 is TGTGCCAGTAGTACCCGGACTGGCGGGTCCCAGAATGAGCAGTTCTTC. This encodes CASSTRTGGSQNEQFF.

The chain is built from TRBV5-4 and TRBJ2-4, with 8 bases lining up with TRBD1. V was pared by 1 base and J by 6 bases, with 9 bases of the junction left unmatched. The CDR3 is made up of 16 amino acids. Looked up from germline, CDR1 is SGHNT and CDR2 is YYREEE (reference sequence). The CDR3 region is CASSLRTQGAGNIQYF. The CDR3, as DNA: TGTGCCAGCAGCTTGAGAACCCAGGGGGCCGGAAACATTCAGTACTTC.

The DNA of the CDR3 is TGTGCCAGCAGCTTAGTGGCAGGCGAAGCAGATACGCAGTATTTT. Its protein product is CASSLVAGEADTQYF. The chain employs TRBV11-2 and TRBJ2-3; D gene unclear. Deletions cut 1 base from V and 4 bases from J, with 12 bases between. The germline gives CDR1 SGHAT, CDR2 FQNNGV. CDR3 length equals 15 residues.

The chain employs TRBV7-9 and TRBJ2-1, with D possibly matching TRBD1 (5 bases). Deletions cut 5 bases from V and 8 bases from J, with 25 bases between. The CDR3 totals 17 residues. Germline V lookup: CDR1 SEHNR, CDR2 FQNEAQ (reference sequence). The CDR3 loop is CASSQPSGQGVVHEQFF. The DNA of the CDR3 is TGTGCCAGCAGCCAACCCAGTGGTCAGGGCGTTGTGCATGAGCAGTTCTTC.

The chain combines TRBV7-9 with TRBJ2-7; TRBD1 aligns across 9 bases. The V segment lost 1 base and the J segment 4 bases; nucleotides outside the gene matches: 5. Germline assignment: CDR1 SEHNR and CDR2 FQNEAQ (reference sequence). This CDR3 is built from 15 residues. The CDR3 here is CASSLEGTGPYEQYF. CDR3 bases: TGTGCCAGCAGCTTAGAGGGGACAGGGCCGTACGAGCAGTACTTC.

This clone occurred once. CDR3 DNA sequence: TGTGCCACGAGCGGACGAGCCGGCCGAGAGACCCAGTACTTC. Protein: CATSGRAGRETQYF. The genes are TRBV15 and TRBJ2-5, with D perhaps TRBD2 (5 bases). The CDR3 is 14 amino acids. With 9 bases removed from V and 4 bases from J, the gap between germline ends came to 18 bases. From germline, CDR1 is LNHNV and CDR2 YYDKDF (reference sequence).

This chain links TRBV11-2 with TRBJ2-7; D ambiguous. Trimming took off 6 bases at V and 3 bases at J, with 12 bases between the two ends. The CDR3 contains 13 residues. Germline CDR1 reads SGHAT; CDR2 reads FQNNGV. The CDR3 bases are TGTGCCAGCAGGCCCGCGAGAGACTACGAGCAGTACTTC. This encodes CASRPARDYEQYF.

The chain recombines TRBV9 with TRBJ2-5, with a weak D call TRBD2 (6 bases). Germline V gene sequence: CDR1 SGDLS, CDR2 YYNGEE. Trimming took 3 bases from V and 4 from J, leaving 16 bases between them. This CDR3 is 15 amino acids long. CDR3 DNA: TGTGCCAGCAGCGGGAGGGACCCTACAGGAGAGACCCAGTACTTC. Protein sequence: CASSGRDPTGETQYF.

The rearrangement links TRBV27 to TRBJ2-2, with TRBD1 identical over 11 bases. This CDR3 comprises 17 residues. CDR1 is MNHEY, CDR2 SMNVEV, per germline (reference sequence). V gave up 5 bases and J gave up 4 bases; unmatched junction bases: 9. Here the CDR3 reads CASSRPGQGALTGELFF. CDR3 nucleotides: TGTGCCAGCAGTCGACCCGGACAGGGGGCGCTCACCGGGGAGCTGTTTTTT.

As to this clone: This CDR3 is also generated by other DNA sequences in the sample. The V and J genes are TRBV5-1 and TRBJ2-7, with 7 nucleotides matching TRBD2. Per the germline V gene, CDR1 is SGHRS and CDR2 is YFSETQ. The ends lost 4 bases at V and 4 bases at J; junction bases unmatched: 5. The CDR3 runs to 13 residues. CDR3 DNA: TGCGCCAGCAGCCTCGGGGGACTATACGAGCAGTACTTC. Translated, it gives CASSLGGLYEQYF. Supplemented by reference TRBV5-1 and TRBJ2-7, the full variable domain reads KAGVTQTPRYLIKTRGQQVTLSCSPISGHRSVSWYQQTPGQGLQFLFEYFSETQRNKGNFPGRFSGRQFSNSRSEMNVSTLELGDSALYLCASSLGGLYEQYFGPGTRLTVT.

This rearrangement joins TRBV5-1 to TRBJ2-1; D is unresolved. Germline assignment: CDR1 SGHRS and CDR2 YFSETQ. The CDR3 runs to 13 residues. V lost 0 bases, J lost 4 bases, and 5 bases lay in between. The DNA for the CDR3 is TGCGCCAGCAGCTTGGAAGATTACAATGAGCAGTTCTTC. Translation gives CASSLEDYNEQFF.

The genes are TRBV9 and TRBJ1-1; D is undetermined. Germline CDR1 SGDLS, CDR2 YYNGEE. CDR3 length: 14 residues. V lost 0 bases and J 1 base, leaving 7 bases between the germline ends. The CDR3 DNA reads TGTGCCAGCAGCGTAGGACACGCGAACACTGAAGCTTTCTTT. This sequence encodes CASSVGHANTEAFF.